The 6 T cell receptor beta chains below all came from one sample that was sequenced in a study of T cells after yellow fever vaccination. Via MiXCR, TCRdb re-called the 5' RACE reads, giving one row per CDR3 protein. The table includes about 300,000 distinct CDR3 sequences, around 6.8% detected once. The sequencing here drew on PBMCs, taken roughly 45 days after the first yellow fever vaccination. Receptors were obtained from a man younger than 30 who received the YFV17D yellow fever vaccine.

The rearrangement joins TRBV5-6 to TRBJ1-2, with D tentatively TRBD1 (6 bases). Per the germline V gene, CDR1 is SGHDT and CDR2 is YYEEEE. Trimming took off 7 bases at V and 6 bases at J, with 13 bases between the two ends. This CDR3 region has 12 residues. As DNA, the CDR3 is TGTGCCAGCGCCTTTGGACAGAATGGCTACACCTTC. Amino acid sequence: CASAFGQNGYTF.

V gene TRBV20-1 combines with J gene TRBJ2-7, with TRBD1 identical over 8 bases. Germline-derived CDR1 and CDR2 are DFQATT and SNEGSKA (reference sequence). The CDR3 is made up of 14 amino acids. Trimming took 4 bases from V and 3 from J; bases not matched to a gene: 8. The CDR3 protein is CSANPGGPNYEQYV. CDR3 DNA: TGCAGTGCTAATCCAGGGGGCCCTAACTACGAGCAGTACGTC.

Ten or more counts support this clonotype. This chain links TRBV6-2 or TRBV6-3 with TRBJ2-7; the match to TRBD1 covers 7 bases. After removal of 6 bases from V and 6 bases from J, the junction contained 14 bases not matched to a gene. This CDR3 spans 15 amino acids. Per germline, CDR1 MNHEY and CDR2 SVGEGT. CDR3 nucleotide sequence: TGTGCCAGCAGCCTACCTTACAGGGGAAGGTTCGAGCAGTACTTC. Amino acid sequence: CASSLPYRGRFEQYF.

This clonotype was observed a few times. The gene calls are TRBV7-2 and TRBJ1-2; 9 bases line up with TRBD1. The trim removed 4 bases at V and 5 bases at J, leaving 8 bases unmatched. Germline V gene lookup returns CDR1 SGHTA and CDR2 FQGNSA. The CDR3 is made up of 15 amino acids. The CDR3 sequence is CASSSDRGGVYGYTF. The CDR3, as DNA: TGTGCCAGCAGCTCGGACAGGGGAGGGGTATATGGCTACACCTTC. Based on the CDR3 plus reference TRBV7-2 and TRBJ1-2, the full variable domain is GAGVSQSPSNKVTEKGKDVELRCDPISGHTALYWYRQSLGQGLEFLIYFQGNSAPDKSGLPSDRFSAERTGGSVSTLTIQRTQQEDSAVYLCASSSDRGGVYGYTFGSGTRLTVV.

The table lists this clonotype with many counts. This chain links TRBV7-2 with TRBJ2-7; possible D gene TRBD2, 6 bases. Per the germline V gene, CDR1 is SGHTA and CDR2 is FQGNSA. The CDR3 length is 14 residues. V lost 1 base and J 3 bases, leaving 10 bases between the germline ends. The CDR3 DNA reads TGTGCCAGCAGCTTAGTGGGGGGATACTACGAGCAGTACTTC. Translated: CASSLVGGYYEQYF.

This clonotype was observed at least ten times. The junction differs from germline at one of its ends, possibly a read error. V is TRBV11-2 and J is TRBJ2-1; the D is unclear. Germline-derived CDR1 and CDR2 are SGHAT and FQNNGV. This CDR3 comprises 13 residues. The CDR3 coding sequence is TGTGCCAGCAGCTTAAGATCGCCGGAGCCGTGCCACTTC. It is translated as CASSLRSPEPCHF. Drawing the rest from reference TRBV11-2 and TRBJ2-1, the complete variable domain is EAGVAQSPRYKIIEKRQSVAFWCNPISGHATLYWYQQILGQGPKLLIQFQNNGVVDDSQLPKDRFSAERLKGVDSTLKIQPAKLEDSAVYLCASSLRSPEPCHFGPGTRLTVL.